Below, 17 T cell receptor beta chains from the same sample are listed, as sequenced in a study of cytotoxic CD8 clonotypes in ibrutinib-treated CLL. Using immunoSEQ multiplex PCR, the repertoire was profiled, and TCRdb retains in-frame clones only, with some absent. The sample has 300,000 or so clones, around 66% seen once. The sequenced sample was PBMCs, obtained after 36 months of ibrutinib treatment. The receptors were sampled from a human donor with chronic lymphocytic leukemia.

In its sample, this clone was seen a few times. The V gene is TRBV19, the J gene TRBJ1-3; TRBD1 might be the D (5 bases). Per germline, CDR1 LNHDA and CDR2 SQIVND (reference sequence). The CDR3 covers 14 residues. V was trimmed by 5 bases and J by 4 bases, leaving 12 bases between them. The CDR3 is CASSPGTAGNTIYF. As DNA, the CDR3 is TGTGCCAGTAGTCCCGGGACCGCCGGAAACACCATATATTTT.

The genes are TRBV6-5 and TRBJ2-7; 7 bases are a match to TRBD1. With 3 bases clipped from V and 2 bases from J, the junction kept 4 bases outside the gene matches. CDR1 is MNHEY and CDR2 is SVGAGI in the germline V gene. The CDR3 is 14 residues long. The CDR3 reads CASSYIDRAYEQYF. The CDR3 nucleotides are TGTGCCAGCAGTTATATCGACAGGGCCTACGAGCAGTACTTC.

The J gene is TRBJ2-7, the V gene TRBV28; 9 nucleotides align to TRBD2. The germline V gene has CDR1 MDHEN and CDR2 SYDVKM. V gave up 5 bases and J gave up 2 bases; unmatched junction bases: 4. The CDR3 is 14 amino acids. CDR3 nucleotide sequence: TGTGCCAGCAGTGGAGCGGGAGGTACCTACGAGCAGTACTTC. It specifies CASSGAGGTYEQYF. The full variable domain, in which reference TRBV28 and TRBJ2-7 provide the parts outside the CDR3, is DVKVTQSSRYLVKRTGEKVFLECVQDMDHENMFWYRQDPGLGLRLIYFSYDVKMKEKGDIPEGYSVSREKKERFSLILESASTNQTSMYLCASSGAGGTYEQYFGPGTRLTVT.

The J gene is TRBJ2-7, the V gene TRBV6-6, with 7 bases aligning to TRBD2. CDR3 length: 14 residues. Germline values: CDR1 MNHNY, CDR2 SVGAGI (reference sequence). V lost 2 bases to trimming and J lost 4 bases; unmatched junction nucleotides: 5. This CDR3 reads CASSYVGGVYEQYF. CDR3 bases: TGTGCCAGCAGTTACGTGGGAGGGGTTTACGAGCAGTACTTC.

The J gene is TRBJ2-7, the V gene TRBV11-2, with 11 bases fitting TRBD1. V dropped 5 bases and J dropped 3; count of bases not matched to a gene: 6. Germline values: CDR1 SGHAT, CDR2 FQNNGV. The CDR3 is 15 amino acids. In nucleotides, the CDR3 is TGTGCCAGCAGCACTCGGGGACAGGGGGTCTACGAGCAGTACTTC. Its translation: CASSTRGQGVYEQYF.

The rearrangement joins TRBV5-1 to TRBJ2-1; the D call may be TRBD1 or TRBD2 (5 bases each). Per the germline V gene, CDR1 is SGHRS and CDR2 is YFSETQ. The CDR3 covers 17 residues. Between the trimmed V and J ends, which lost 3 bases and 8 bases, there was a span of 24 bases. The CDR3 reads CASSWVRDLTGTDEQFF. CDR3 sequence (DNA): TGCGCCAGCAGCTGGGTCAGGGACCTGACCGGGACCGATGAGCAGTTCTTC.

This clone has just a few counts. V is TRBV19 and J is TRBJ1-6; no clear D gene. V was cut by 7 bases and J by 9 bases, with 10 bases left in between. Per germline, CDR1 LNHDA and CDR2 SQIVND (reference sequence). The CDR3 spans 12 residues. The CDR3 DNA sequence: TGTGCCAGTACCCTACGGGGTTCACCCCTCCACTTT. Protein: CASTLRGSPLHF.

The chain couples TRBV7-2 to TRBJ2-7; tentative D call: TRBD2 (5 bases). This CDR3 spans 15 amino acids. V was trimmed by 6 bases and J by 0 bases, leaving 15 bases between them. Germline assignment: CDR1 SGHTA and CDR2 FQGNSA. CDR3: CASRRTSHSSYEQYF. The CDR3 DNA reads TGTGCCAGCAGACGGACTTCCCATAGCTCCTACGAGCAGTACTTC.

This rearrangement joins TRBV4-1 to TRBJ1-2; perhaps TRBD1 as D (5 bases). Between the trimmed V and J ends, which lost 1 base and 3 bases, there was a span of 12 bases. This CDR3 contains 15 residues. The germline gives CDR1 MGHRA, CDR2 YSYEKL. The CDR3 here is CASSQVQGAYYGYTF. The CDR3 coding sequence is TGCGCCAGCAGCCAAGTCCAGGGCGCCTACTATGGCTACACCTTC.

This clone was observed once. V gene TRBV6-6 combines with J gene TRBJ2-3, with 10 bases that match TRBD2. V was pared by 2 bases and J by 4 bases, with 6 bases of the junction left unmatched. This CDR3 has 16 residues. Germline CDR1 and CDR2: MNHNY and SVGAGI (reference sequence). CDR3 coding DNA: TGTGCCAGCAGTTACCCCCCTAGCGGGAGCCCAGATACGCAGTATTTT. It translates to CASSYPPSGSPDTQYF.

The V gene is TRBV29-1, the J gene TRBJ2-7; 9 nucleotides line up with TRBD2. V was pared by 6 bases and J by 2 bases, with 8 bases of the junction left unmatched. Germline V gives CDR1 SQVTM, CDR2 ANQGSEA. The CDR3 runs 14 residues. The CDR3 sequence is CSVTIGLATYEQYF. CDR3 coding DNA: TGCAGCGTCACCATCGGACTAGCGACCTACGAGCAGTACTTC.

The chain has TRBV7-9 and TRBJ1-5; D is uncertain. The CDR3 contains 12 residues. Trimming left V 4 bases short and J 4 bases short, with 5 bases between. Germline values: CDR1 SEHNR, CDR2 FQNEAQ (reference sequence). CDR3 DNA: TGTGCCAGCAGCTCAGTGAATCAGCCCCAGCATTTT. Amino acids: CASSSVNQPQHF.

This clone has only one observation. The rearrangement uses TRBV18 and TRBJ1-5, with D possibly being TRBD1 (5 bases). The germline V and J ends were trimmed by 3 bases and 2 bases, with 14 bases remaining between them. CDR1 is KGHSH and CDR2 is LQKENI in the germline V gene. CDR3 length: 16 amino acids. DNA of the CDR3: TGTGCCAGCTCACCCGCCGTCCGGGGCGGCAATCAGCCCCAGCATTTT. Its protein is CASSPAVRGGNQPQHF.

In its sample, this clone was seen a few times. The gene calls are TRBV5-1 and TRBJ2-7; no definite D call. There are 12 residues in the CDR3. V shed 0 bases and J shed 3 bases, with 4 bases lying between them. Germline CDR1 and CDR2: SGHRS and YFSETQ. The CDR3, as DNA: TGCGCCAGCAGCTTGGGACGCTACGAGCAGTACTTC. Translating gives CASSLGRYEQYF.

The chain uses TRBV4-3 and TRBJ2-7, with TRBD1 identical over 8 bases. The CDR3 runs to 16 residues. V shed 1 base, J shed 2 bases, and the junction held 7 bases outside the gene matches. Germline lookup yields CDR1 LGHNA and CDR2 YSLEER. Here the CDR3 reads CASSQARDRRAYEQYF. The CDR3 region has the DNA TGCGCCAGCAGCCAAGCCCGGGACAGGAGGGCCTACGAGCAGTACTTC.

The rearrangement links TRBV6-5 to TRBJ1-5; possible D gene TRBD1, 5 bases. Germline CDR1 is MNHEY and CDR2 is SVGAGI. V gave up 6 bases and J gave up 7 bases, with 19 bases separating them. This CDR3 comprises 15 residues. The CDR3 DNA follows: TGTGCCAGCAGACTACATAACGGGGAGGGGCAGCCCCAGCATTTT. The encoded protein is CASRLHNGEGQPQHF.

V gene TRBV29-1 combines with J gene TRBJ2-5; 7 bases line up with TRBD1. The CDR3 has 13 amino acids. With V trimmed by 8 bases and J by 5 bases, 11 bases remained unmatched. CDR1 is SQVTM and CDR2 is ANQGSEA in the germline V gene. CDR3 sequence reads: CSTSLGGSETQYF. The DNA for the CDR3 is TGCAGCACCTCGCTAGGGGGCAGCGAGACCCAGTACTTC.